The 3 T cell receptor beta chains listed next were all sequenced from one sample in a study of T cells after yellow fever vaccination. TCRdb redid the calling of the 5' RACE reads with MiXCR, one entry per CDR3 protein. Here the sample spans roughly 340,000 distinct CDR3 sequences, 8.5% to 9% being singletons. Sequencing was performed on PBMCs, taken on the day of the first yellow fever vaccination. These receptors were obtained from a man aged 18-30 years who received the YFV17D yellow fever vaccine.

The rearrangement joins TRBV5-1 to TRBJ2-3; D gene ambiguous. The V end was cut by 3 bases, the J end by 5 bases, with 13 bases between. Germline V gene data show CDR1 as SGHRS and CDR2 as YFSETQ. The CDR3 loop spans 14 amino acids. CDR3 protein: CASSSMSLGDTQYF. Written as DNA, the CDR3 is TGCGCCAGCAGCTCAATGTCGCTAGGAGATACGCAGTATTTT.

This clonotype was found many times. The CDR3 is CASSEQETQYF. The DNA for the CDR3 is TGCGCCAGCAGCGAACAAGAGACCCAGTACTTC. V is TRBV4-1 and J is TRBJ2-5; D call uncertain. Trimming took 5 bases from V and 2 from J, leaving 3 bases between them. The V gene's germline CDR1 is MGHRA and CDR2 YSYEKL. The CDR3 length is 11 residues.

This sequence joins TRBV5-1 and TRBJ1-2; D is undetermined. Germline V gene lookup returns CDR1 SGHRS and CDR2 YFSETQ. V gave up 2 bases and J gave up 8 bases, with 10 bases separating them. This CDR3 comprises 12 residues. This CDR3 is CASSFRGAGYTF. The CDR3 nucleotides read TGCGCCAGCAGCTTTCGAGGCGCGGGCTACACCTTC.